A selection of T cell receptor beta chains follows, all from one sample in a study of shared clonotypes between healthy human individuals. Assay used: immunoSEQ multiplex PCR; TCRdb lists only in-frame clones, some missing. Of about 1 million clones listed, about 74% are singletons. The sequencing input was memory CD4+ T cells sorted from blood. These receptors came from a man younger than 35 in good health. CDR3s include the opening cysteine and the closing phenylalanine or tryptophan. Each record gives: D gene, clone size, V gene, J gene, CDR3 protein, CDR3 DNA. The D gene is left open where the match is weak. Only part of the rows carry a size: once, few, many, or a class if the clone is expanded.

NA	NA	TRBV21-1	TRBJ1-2	CASSKAGGRPNGYTF	TGTGCCAGCAGCAAAGCTGGGGGGCGGCCGAATGGCTACACCTTC
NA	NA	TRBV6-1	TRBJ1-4	CASSTQTGGEKLFF	TGTGCCAGCAGTACCCAGACTGGGGGTGAAAAACTGTTTTTT
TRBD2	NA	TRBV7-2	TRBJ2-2	CASSLERGSGRWNTGELFF	TGTGCCAGCAGCTTAGAGAGGGGTAGCGGGAGATGGAACACCGGGGAGCTGTTTTTT
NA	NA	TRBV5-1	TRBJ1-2	CASSFSGRNYGYTF	TGCGCCAGCAGCTTTTCGGGACGTAACTATGGCTACACCTTC
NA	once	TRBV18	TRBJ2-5	CASSQRQGQETQYF	TGTGCCAGCTCACAGAGGCAGGGACAAGAGACCCAGTACTTC
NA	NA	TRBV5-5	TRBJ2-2	CASSRGEVSNTGELFF	TGTGCCAGCAGCCGAGGAGAGGTATCGAACACCGGGGAGCTGTTTTTT
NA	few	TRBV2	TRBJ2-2	CASREDYTGELFF	TGTGCCAGCAGGGAGGACTACACCGGGGAGCTGTTTTTT
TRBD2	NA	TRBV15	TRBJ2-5	CATSRTSGGFETQYF	TGTGCCACCAGCAGAACTAGCGGGGGGTTTGAGACCCAGTACTTC
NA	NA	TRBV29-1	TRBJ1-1	CSVDGWDTEAFF	TGCAGCGTTGATGGGTGGGACACTGAAGCTTTCTTT
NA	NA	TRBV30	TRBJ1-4	CAGNRARNEKLFF	TGTGCCGGCAACAGGGCACGTAATGAAAAACTGTTTTTT
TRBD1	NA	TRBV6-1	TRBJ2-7	CASSVDRGREQYF	TGTGCCAGCAGCGTAGACAGGGGGCGCGAGCAGTACTTC
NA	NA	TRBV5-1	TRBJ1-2	CASNEGERYYGYTF	TGCGCCAGCAACGAGGGCGAGCGGTACTATGGCTACACCTTC
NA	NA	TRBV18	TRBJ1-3	CASSPPSGSRNTIYF	TGTGCCAGCTCACCACCCTCTGGCAGCCGAAACACCATATATTTT
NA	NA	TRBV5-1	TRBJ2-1	CASSLGGGVVENEQFF	TGCGCCAGCAGCTTGGGGGGAGGAGTTGTAGAGAATGAGCAGTTCTTC
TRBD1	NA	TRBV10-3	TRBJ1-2	CAIKGTGNYGYTF	TGTGCCATAAAGGGGACAGGAAACTATGGCTACACCTTC
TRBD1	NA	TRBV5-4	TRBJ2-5	CASSRGDRGQETQYF	TGTGCCAGCAGCCGGGGTGACAGGGGTCAAGAGACCCAGTACTTC
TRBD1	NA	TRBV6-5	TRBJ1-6	CASSYSRQGLNSPLHF	TGTGCCAGCAGTTACTCGCGACAGGGACTAAATTCACCCCTCCACTTT
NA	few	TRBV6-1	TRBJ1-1	CASLNLIYTAFF	TGTGCCAGCCTGAACTTGATTTACACAGCTTTCTTT
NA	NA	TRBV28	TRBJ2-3	CASRGNGWGQRTDTQYF	TGTGCCAGCCGAGGAAACGGGTGGGGGCAACGCACAGATACGCAGTATTTT
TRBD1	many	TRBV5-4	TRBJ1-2	CASTRTTGTFNYGYTF	TGTGCCAGCACCCGAACGACAGGGACCTTTAACTATGGCTACACCTTC
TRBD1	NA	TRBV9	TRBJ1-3	CASSATTGTGTGNTIYF	TGTGCCAGCAGCGCGACAACCGGGACAGGGACTGGAAACACCATATATTTT
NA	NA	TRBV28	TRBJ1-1	CASTDALNTEAFF	TGTGCCAGCACCGATGCCCTGAACACTGAAGCTTTCTTT
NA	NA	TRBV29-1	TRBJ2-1	CSAADSSYNEQFF	TGCAGCGCCGCGGACAGCTCCTACAATGAGCAGTTCTTC
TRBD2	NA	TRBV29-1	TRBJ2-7	CSGKRGDYEQYF	TGCAGCGGGAAGCGGGGGGACTACGAGCAGTACTTC
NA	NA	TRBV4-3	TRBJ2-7	CASSQDYQPPTGLATYEQYF	TGCGCCAGCAGCCAAGATTACCAACCCCCAACGGGACTTGCCACCTACGAGCAGTACTTC
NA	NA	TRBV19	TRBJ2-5	CASSTFASEVVAQYF	TGTGCCAGTAGTACCTTCGCTAGCGAGGTAGTCGCCCAGTACTTC
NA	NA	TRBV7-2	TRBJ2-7	CASSLDRGGIYEQYF	TGTGCCAGCAGCTTAGATAGGGGCGGAATCTACGAGCAGTACTTC
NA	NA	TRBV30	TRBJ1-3	CAWSDSSGNTIYF	TGTGCCTGGAGCGATAGCTCTGGAAACACCATATATTTT
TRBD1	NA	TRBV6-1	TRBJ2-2	CATAIRDRGTGELFF	TGTGCCACAGCCATCCGGGACAGGGGGACCGGGGAGCTGTTTTTT
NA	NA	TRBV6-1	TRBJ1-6	CASSEAPYNSPLHF	TGTGCCAGCAGTGAGGCTCCATATAATTCACCCCTCCACTTT
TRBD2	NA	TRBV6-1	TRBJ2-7	CASSELGLASYEQYF	TGTGCCAGCAGTGAATTGGGACTAGCGAGCTACGAGCAGTACTTC
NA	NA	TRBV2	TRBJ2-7	CASSETRDGLFPYF	TGTGCCAGCAGTGAAACCCGGGACGGTCTTTTCCCGTACTTC
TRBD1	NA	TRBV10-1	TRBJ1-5	CASSPPDRRVNQPQHF	TGCGCCAGCAGCCCCCCGGACAGGCGAGTCAATCAGCCCCAGCATTTT
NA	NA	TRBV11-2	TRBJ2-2	CASSFGTNTGELFF	TGTGCCAGCAGCTTTGGGACGAACACCGGGGAGCTGTTTTTT
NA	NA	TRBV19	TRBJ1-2	CASSQPGNNYGYTF	TGTGCCAGTAGTCAGCCGGGGAATAACTATGGCTACACCTTC
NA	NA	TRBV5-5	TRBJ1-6	CASSPVRDNSPLHF	TGTGCCAGCAGCCCCGTAAGGGATAATTCACCCCTCCACTTT
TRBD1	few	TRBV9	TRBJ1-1	CASSPRAGGTKTEAFF	TGTGCCAGCAGCCCCCGCGCAGGGGGTACGAAGACTGAAGCTTTCTTT
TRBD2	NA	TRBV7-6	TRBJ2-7	CASSLSATSGESYEQYF	TGTGCCAGCAGCTTATCCGCGACTAGCGGGGAATCCTACGAGCAGTACTTC
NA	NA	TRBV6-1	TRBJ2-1	CASNREYNEQFF	TGTGCCAGCAACCGGGAGTACAATGAGCAGTTCTTC
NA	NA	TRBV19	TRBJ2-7	CASKGAYEQYF	TGTGCCAGTAAAGGGGCGTACGAGCAGTACTTC
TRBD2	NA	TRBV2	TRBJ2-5	CASSEIGGGVETQYF	TGTGCCAGCAGTGAAATCGGCGGGGGGGTCGAGACCCAGTACTTC
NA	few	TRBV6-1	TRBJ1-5	CASSEPTGRDQPQHF	TGTGCCAGCAGTGAACCAACAGGACGGGATCAGCCCCAGCATTTT
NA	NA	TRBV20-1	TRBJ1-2	CSAQGTYGYTF	TGCAGTGCCCAGGGGACCTATGGCTACACCTTC
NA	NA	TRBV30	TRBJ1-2	CAWRWPGGSYGYTF	TGTGCCTGGAGATGGCCGGGCGGGAGCTATGGCTACACCTTC
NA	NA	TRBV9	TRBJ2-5	CASSLAPGSQETQYF	TGTGCCAGCAGCTTAGCCCCAGGGTCCCAAGAGACCCAGTACTTC
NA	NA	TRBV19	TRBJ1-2	CASSSDPSTANYGYTF	TGTGCCAGTAGTTCCGACCCCTCGACAGCAAACTATGGCTACACCTTC
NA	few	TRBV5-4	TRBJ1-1	CASSRAGNTEAFF	TGTGCCAGCAGTCGCGCGGGGAACACTGAAGCTTTCTTT
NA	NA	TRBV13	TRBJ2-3	CASSQQTDTQYF	TGTGCCAGCAGCCAGCAGACCGATACGCAGTATTTT
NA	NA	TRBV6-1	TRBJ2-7	CASNYRDEQYF	TGTGCCAGCAACTATCGAGACGAGCAGTACTTC
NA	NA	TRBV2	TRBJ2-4	CASSGYGQNIQYF	TGTGCCAGCAGTGGCTACGGTCAAAACATTCAGTACTTC
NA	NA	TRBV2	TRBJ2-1	CASSEIPFVNEQFF	TGTGCCAGCAGTGAAATCCCCTTTGTCAATGAGCAGTTCTTC
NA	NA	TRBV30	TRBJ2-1	CAWSVGLSNEQFF	TGTGCCTGGAGTGTAGGGCTTAGCAATGAGCAGTTCTTC
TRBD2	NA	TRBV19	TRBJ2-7	CASKKTSTHEQYF	TGTGCCAGTAAAAAGACTAGCACCCACGAGCAGTACTTC